The 17 T cell receptor beta chains below were found in one sample sequenced in a study of cytomegalovirus exposure and HLA in healthy donors. With 60 Vbeta and 13 Jbeta primers, the PCR was carried out. TCRdb's copy holds only in-frame clones and misses some; the assay was immunoSEQ multiplex PCR. The sample carries about 150,000 clones, approximately 74% recorded once. Source material: PBMCs. These receptors all stem from a man aged 18 to 29 in good health and CMV-seronegative.

This clone was counted only a few times. The rearrangement uses TRBV5-1 and TRBJ2-7; D is possibly TRBD2 (6 bases). This CDR3 region has 14 residues. V lost 4 bases, J lost 3 bases, and 14 bases lay in between. The germline CDR1 and CDR2 sequences are SGHRS and YFSETQ. The CDR3 coding sequence is TGCGCCAGCAGCCTTGCCCCGGGGGACTACGAGCAGTACGTC. It codes for CASSLAPGDYEQYV.

This clone appeared a few times. The chain employs TRBV29-1 and TRBJ1-3, with D possibly being TRBD1 (5 bases). V lost 3 bases, J lost 8 bases, and 14 bases lay in between. Germline V gene data show CDR1 as SQVTM and CDR2 as ANQGSEA. The CDR3 loop spans 13 amino acids. CDR3 DNA: TGCAGCGTTGATTCAGGGAAGGCGGACACCATATATTTT. This codes for CSVDSGKADTIYF.

The rearrangement joins TRBV4-3 to TRBJ2-7; 10 bases are shared with TRBD2. From germline, CDR1 is LGHNA and CDR2 YSLEER. V shed 3 bases and J 2 bases; nucleotides not matched to a gene: 4. The CDR3 runs to 15 residues. The CDR3 sequence is CASSQFSGGTYEQYF. The DNA of the CDR3 is TGCGCCAGCAGCCAGTTTAGCGGGGGGACCTACGAGCAGTACTTC.

The chain is built from TRBV10-3 and TRBJ1-5; tentatively, D is TRBD1 (5 bases). The germline V gene encodes CDR1 ENHRY and CDR2 SYGVKD. CDR3 length: 15 residues. V gave up 0 bases and J gave up 8 bases, with 14 bases separating them. In nucleotides, the CDR3 is TGTGCCATCAGTGAGTCGTCAGGGCGGGATGAGCCCCAGCATTTT. The encoded protein is CAISESSGRDEPQHF.

There are a few counts of this clone. The chain combines TRBV5-4 with TRBJ2-2; 7 positions match TRBD1. Trimming took 5 bases from V and 3 from J; bases not matched to a gene: 7. The CDR3 has 15 residues. CDR1 SGHNT and CDR2 YYREEE come from the germline V gene (reference sequence). CDR3 sequence: CASSLVQGDTGELFF. The CDR3 DNA reads as TGTGCCAGCAGTCTGGTCCAGGGGGACACCGGGGAGCTGTTTTTT.

The chain carries TRBV7-9 and TRBJ2-1; the match to TRBD2 covers 12 bases. V lost 6 bases, J lost 8 bases, and 5 bases stayed unmatched. Per germline, CDR1 SEHNR and CDR2 FQNEAQ (reference sequence). The CDR3 is made up of 14 amino acids. The chain's CDR3 is CASSLAGGSHEQFF. CDR3 DNA sequence: TGTGCCAGCAGTCTAGCGGGGGGGAGTCATGAGCAGTTCTTC.

This clone was observed a handful of times. The V call is TRBV6-5, the J call TRBJ2-7, with 9 bases that match TRBD2. The V gene end was trimmed by 4 bases and the J gene end by 1 base; junction bases not matched to a gene: 5. The CDR3 runs 15 residues. Germline V lookup: CDR1 MNHEY, CDR2 SVGAGI. In nucleotides, the CDR3 is TGTGCCAGCAGTTCGGCGGGGGGGTTTTCCTACGAGCAGTACTTC. Translation: CASSSAGGFSYEQYF.

In this sample, this clone turned up once. This sequence joins TRBV11-1 and TRBJ2-1, with D possibly matching TRBD1 (5 bases). Germline assignment: CDR1 SGHAT and CDR2 FQDESV (reference sequence). Trimming took 2 bases from V and 7 from J, leaving 9 bases between them. The length of the CDR3 is 13 residues. For the CDR3, the DNA is TGTGCCAGCAGCTTACAGGGATGGAATGAGCAGTTCTTC. This translates into CASSLQGWNEQFF.

The gene calls are TRBV28 and TRBJ1-2; D might be TRBD1 (5 bases). CDR3 length: 16 amino acids. CDR1 and CDR2 from the germline V gene are MDHEN and SYDVKM. The V gene lost 2 bases and the J gene lost 2 bases, with 15 bases spanning the gap. The CDR3 sequence is CASSLGGGRANYGYTF. The CDR3 DNA is TGTGCCAGCAGTTTAGGGGGAGGCAGGGCGAACTATGGCTACACCTTC.

The chain joins TRBV5-8 to TRBJ2-1; 9 nucleotides line up with TRBD1. Germline assignment: CDR1 SGHTS and CDR2 YDEGEE. Trimming took 7 bases from V and 2 from J; bases not matched to a gene: 7. The CDR3 consists of 15 residues. The CDR3 region has the DNA TGTGCCAGCCCTGGTGGGACAGGGACCTACAATGAGCAGTTCTTC. This translates into CASPGGTGTYNEQFF.

This clone has just one count. CDR3 DNA sequence: TGTGCCAGCAGATGGGGGCCAGGGGGCCTGGACGAGCAGTACGTC. Translated, it gives CASRWGPGGLDEQYV. The chain carries TRBV5-5 and TRBJ2-7; 8 bases are shared with TRBD1. After removal of 5 bases from V and 5 bases from J, the junction contained 12 bases not matched to a gene. Germline assignment: CDR1 SGHKS and CDR2 YYEKEE (reference sequence). This CDR3 has 15 amino acids.

V gene TRBV27 combines with J gene TRBJ2-3; 8 positions match TRBD2. The CDR3 spans 14 residues. With V trimmed by 6 bases and J by 1 base, 3 bases remained unmatched. Germline lookup yields CDR1 MNHEY and CDR2 SMNVEV (reference sequence). CDR3 DNA sequence: TGTGCCAGCAGGGGCGGGGGGCGCACAGATACGCAGTATTTT. Encoded protein: CASRGGGRTDTQYF.

J is TRBJ2-3 and V is TRBV5-8, with D possibly TRBD1 on 6 matching bases. The V gene's germline CDR1 is SGHTS and CDR2 YDEGEE. Between the trimmed V and J ends, which lost 0 bases and 6 bases, there was a span of 14 bases. The CDR3 is 15 amino acids. The CDR3 loop is CASSLDVQGWDTQYF. DNA for the CDR3: TGTGCCAGCAGCTTGGATGTCCAGGGGTGGGATACGCAGTATTTT.

The chain couples TRBV2 to TRBJ2-2, with 7 positions matching TRBD2. Germline V lookup: CDR1 SNHLY, CDR2 FYNNEI. V was clipped by 6 bases and J by 5 bases; unmatched bases: 9. This CDR3 has 15 residues. CDR3: CASSRLAGITGELFF. CDR3 nucleotides: TGTGCCAGCAGCAGACTAGCCGGGATAACCGGGGAGCTGTTTTTT.

V is TRBV27 and J is TRBJ2-7, with 11 positions matching TRBD1. Germline V gene data show CDR1 as MNHEY and CDR2 as SMNVEV (reference sequence). V shed 2 bases, J shed 5 bases, and the junction held 2 bases outside the gene matches. The CDR3 extends over 14 amino acids. In DNA, the CDR3 is TGTGCCAGCAGTTTAGGGACAGGGGGAAACGAGCAGTACTTC. Amino acids: CASSLGTGGNEQYF.

The chain employs TRBV19 and TRBJ1-3; TRBD1 might be the D (5 bases). Germline loops: CDR1 LNHDA, CDR2 SQIVND (reference sequence). V lost 5 bases and J lost 2, with 7 bases in between. This CDR3 contains 13 residues. Written as DNA, the CDR3 is TGTGCCAGTAGTGACAGACCTGGAAACACCATATATTTT. It encodes CASSDRPGNTIYF.

The rearrangement uses TRBV29-1 and TRBJ2-5; TRBD2 agrees at 10 bases. CDR3 size: 14 residues. Trimming cost V 6 bases and J 7 bases; bases outside gene matches: 11. Germline V gene data show CDR1 as SQVTM and CDR2 as ANQGSEA. The CDR3 here is CSVGSAGGPLTQYF. CDR3 DNA sequence: TGCAGCGTCGGGTCAGCGGGGGGGCCCCTGACCCAGTACTTC.